A selection of T cell receptor beta chains follows, all from one sample in a study of blood T cells in healthy people across ages. MiXCR, run by TCRdb on the 5' RACE reads, gives a single entry per CDR3 protein. The top ten hold approximately 4% of the sample, which has some 800,000 distinct CDR3 sequences, roughly 25% seen once. These records were also assigned to another study, of T cells of mothers and their children.

Sequenced material: blood. The receptors were gathered from a boy between 10 and 17 years old in good health. Both conserved end residues are part of each CDR3. The D gene is left open where the match is weak. Clone sizes are given selectively: once, few, many, or a class where the clone is expanded.

>TRBV19|TRBD2|TRBJ2-7|-
TGTGCCAGTAGAGTAGGGGGACTAGCGGCCTACGAGCAGTACTTC
CASRVGGLAAYEQYF
>TRBV7-9|-|TRBJ2-1|many
TGTGCCAGCAGCTCAGGGGGGATATCCTACAATGAGCAGTTCTTC
CASSSGGISYNEQFF
>TRBV7-2|-|TRBJ1-4|-
TGTGCCAGCAGCTTGTACGGGCTTCCGGGTGAAAAACTGTTTTTT
CASSLYGLPGEKLFF
>TRBV29-1|TRBD1|TRBJ2-1|-
TGCAGCGTTGCGGGGAGACAGGGGACCCCCTACAATGAGCAGTTCTTC
CSVAGRQGTPYNEQFF
>TRBV4-3|TRBD1|TRBJ2-1|-
TGCGCCAGCAGCCAAGGACTTCGTGTGGGACAGTCCAACAATGAGCAGTTCTTC
CASSQGLRVGQSNNEQFF
>TRBV21-1|-|TRBJ1-1|few
TGTGCCAGCAGGTTGTCCGGGACAGGGGCGAAAGAAGCTTTCTTT
CASRLSGTGAKEAFF
>TRBV18|-|TRBJ2-2|-
TGTGCCAGCTCACCACTCGAGAACACCGGGGAGCTGTTTTTT
CASSPLENTGELFF
>TRBV6-2/TRBV6-3|TRBD1|TRBJ2-7|-
TGTGCCAGCAGTTGTCCGGGGGACAGGGAAGAGGACTACGAGCAGTACTTC
CASSCPGDREEDYEQYF
>TRBV7-2|-|TRBJ2-7|-
TGTGCCAGCAGCTTAGGGAGGGCACGGGCCTACGAGCAGTACTTC
CASSLGRARAYEQYF
>TRBV27|TRBD2|TRBJ2-3|few
TGTGCCAGCAGTCTCCGACTAGCGGGGGGCATCACAGATACGCAGTATTTT
CASSLRLAGGITDTQYF
>TRBV27|-|TRBJ1-2|few
TGTGCCAGCAGTTACTCCGGGACCTCAACTCCCTATGGCTACACCTTC
CASSYSGTSTPYGYTF
>TRBV7-3|TRBD1|TRBJ2-3|few
TGTGCCAGCAGCTTAGGGGGACAGCCCTACACAGATACGCAGTATTTT
CASSLGGQPYTDTQYF
>TRBV3-1|-|TRBJ1-1|-
TGTGCCAGCAGCCAAGGGGATTGGGTATCCAGGGGAACTGAAGCTTTCTTT
CASSQGDWVSRGTEAFF
>TRBV20-1|TRBD2|TRBJ2-2|-
TGCAGTGCTAGCCCCGGGACTAGCGTTAACACCGGGGAGCTGTTTTTT
CSASPGTSVNTGELFF
>TRBV10-3|-|TRBJ1-1|few
TGTGCCATCAGTGAATCGGACACTGAAGCTTTCTTT
CAISESDTEAFF
>TRBV20-1|TRBD1|TRBJ2-1|-
TGCAGTGCTAGAGATCAGCAGGGGGTTTGGAATGAGCAGTTCTTC
CSARDQQGVWNEQFF
>TRBV25-1|-|TRBJ2-7|-
TGTGCCAGCAGTGCAGGGTGGGGTTACGAGCAGTACTTC
CASSAGWGYEQYF
>TRBV2|-|TRBJ2-1|many
TGTGCCAGCAGTGAAGGCAATGAGCAGTTCTTC
CASSEGNEQFF
>TRBV29-1|TRBD2|TRBJ2-1|-
TGCAGCGTTGGGGTTTCGGGACTAAACTACAATGAGCAGTTCTTC
CSVGVSGLNYNEQFF
>TRBV7-3|-|TRBJ1-2|-
TGTGCCAGCAGCTTATCTGGGGGCGCCCGCTATGGCTACACCTTC
CASSLSGGARYGYTF
>TRBV28|TRBD1|TRBJ2-2|-
TGTGCCAGCAGTTTCAAGATCTTCGTAGGGGGCGTCGGGGAGCTGTTTTTT
CASSFKIFVGGVGELFF
>TRBV4-3|TRBD1|TRBJ2-7|-
TGCGCCAGCAGCCAAGGAGGCACAGGGGGCTACGAGCAGTACTTC
CASSQGGTGGYEQYF